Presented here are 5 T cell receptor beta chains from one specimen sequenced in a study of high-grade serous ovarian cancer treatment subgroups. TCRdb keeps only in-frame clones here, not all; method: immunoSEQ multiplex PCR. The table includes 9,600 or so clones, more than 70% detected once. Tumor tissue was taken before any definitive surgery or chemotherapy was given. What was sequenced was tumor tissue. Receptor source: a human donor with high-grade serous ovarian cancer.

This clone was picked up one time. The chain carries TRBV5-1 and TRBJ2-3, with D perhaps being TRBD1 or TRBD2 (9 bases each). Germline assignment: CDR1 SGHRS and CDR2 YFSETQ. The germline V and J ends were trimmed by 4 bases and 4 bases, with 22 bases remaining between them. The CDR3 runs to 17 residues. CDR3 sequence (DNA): TGCGCCAGCAGCCCACAGGGGGCGGGACTAGCAGCAGATACGCAGTATTTT. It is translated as CASSPQGAGLAADTQYF.

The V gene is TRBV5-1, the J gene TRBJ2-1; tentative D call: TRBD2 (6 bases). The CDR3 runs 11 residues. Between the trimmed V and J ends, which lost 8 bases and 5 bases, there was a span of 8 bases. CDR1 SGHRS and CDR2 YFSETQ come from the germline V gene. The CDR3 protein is CASSGDNEQFF. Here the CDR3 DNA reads TGCGCCAGTTCGGGGGACAATGAGCAGTTCTTC.

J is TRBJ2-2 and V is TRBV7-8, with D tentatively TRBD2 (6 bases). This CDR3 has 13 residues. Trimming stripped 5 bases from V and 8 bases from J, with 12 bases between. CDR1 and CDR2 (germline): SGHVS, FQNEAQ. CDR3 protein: CASSPREQGELFF. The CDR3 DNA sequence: TGTGCCAGCAGCCCCCGGGAGCAGGGGGAGCTGTTTTTT.

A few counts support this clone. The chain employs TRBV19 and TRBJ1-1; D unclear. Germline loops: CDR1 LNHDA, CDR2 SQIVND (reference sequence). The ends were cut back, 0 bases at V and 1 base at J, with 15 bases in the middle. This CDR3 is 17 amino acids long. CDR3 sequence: CASSIDRWAHANTEAFF. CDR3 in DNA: TGTGCCAGTAGTATAGATCGGTGGGCCCACGCGAACACTGAAGCTTTCTTT.

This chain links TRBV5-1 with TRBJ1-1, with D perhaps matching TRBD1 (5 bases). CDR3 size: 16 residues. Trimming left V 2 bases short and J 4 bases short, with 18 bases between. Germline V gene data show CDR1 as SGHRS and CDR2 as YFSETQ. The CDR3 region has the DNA TGCGCCAGCAGCTTTGTGTTGGGGGGTGAGAGCACTGAAGCTTTCTTT. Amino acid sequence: CASSFVLGGESTEAFF.